The subject of this entry is one TCR beta chain. The sample originates from a study of Ad26.COV2.S vaccination and SARS-CoV-2 variants. This table comes from immunoSEQ multiplex PCR, and its TCRdb copy is limited to in-frame clones, with some not included. The repertoire holds some 420,000 clones, with approximately 87% as singletons. Treatment here: 19 received Ad26.COV2.S at low or high dose, single or two shots; several received placebo; per-sample allocation not given. The samples date from day 63 after the first vaccine or placebo injection. Germline V gene lookup returns CDR1 SGHDT and CDR2 YYEEEE. The CDR3 loop spans 15 amino acids. V was shortened by 2 bases and J by 4 bases, with 12 bases between the two germline ends.

The clonotype was recovered from a person between 18 and 65 years old who received the Ad26.COV2.S COVID-19 vaccine or a placebo. The specimen comprised peripheral blood, sampled in a trial of Ad26.COV2.S vaccine versus placebo. The rearrangement joins TRBV5-6 to TRBJ2-2; D remains ambiguous. The CDR3 here is CASSFGPLGTGELFF. CDR3 DNA: TGTGCCAGCAGCTTTGGTCCACTCGGCACCGGGGAGCTGTTTTTT.